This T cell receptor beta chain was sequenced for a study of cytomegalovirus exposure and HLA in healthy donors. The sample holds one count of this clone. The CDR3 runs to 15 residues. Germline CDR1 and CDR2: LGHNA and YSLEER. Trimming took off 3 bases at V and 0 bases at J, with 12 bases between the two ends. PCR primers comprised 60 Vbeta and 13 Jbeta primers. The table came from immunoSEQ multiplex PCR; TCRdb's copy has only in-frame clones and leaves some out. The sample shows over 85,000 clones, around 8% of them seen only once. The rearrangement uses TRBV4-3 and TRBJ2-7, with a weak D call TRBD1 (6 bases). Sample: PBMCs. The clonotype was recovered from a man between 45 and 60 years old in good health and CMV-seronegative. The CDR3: CASSQRTGLSYEQYF. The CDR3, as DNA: TGCGCCAGCAGCCAGCGAACAGGGCTCTCCTACGAGCAGTACTTC.